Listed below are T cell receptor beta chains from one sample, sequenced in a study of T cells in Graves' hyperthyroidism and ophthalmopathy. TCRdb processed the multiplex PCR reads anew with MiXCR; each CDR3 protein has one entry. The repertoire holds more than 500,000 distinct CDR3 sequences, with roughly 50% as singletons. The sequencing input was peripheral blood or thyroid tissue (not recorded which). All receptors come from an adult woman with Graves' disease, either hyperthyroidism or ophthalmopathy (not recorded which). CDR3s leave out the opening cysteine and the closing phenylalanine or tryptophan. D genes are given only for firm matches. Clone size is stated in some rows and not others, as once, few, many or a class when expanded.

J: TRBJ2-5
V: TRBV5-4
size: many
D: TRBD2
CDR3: ASAGTSDVQETQY

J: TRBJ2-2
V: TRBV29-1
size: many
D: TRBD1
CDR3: SAPRGTNTGELF

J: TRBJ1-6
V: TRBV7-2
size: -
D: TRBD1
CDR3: ASSVTGGSNSPLH

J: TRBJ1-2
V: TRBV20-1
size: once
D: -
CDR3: SAGRTAYGYT

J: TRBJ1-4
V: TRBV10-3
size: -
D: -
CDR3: AIKGTEEKLF

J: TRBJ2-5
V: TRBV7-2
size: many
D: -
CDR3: ASSGYQGTQY

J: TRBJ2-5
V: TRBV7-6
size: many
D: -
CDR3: ASSLGPGRQVGETQY

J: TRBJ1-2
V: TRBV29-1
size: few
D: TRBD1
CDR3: SVLDREGYT

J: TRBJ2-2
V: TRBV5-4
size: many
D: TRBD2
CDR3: ASSSGLAGGHTGELF

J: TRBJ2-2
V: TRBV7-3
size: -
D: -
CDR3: ASSRGLPPGELF

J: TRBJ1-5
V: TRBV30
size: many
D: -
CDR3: AWTTGFGQPQH

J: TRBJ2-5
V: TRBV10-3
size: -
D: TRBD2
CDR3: AISGASGMMETQY

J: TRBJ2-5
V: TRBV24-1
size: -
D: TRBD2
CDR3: ATSDPTSGGQETQY

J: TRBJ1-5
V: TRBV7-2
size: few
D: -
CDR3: ASSKRAGNNQPQH

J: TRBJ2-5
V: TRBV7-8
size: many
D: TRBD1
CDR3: ASSQGQGEQETQY

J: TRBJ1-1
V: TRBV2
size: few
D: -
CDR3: ASSEGGFTEAF

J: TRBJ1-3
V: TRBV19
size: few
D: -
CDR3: ASSPMTAFSGNTIY

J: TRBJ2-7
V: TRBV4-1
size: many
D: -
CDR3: ASSQVPSMPGQY

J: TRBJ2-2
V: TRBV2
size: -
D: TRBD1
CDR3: ASRPGQTNTGELF

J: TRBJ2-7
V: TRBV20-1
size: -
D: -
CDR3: SGSPGSYEQY

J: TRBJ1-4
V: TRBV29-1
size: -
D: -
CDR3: SVGTQGQLF

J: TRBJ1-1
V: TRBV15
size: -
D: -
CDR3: ATSQGGLGLDTEAF

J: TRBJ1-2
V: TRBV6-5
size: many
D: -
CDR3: ASSRVGVYGYT

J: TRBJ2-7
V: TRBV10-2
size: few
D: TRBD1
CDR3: ASSQELIRDRDEQY

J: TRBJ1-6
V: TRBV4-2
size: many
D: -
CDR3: ASSQRVGLQNSPLH

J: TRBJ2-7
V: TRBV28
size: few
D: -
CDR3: ASEGGEQY

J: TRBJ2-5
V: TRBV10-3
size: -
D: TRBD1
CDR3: AISGSTGEETQY

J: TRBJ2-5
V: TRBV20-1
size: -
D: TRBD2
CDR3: SAGGGGPQETQY

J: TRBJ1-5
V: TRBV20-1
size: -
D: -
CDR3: SARPGGQPQQHSNQPQH

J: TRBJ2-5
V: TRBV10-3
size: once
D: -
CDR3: AIREERSQETQY

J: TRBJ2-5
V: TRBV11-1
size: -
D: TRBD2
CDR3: ASSLGLAGEGETQY

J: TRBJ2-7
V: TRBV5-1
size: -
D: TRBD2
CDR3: ASSRRLAGGPTGEQY

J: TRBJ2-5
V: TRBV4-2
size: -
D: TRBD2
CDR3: ASSSEPGGSFETQY

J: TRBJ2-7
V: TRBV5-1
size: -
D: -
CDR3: AWTGADGTGGQY

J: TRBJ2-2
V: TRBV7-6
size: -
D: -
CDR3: ASSLAGAEVGELF

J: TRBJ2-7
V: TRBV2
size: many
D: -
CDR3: ASSETGGGSEQY

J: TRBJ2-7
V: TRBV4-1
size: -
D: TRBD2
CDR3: ASSQATSGLYEQY

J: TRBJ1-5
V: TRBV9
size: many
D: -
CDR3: ASSVGSGSQPQH

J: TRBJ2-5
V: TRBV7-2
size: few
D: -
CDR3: ASSSLSTAQETQY

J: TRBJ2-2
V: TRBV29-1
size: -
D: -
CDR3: SVEVDTGELF

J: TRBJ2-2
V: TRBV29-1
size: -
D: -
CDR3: SVGGGPSSTGELF

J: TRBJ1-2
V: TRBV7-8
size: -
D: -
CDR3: ASSLPDSFYT

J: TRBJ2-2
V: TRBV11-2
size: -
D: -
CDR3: ASSFASGAGELF

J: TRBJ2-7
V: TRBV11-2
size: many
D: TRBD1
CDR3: ASSPEPGGESSYEQY

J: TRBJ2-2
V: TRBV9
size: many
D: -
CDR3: ASSVGYLTGELF

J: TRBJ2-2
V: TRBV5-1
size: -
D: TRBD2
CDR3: ASSPTLPAGDNTGELF